One sample yielded the 7 T cell receptor beta chains listed below, sequenced in a study of technical replicates of blood from a handful of donors. This table comes from immunoSEQ multiplex PCR, and its TCRdb copy is limited to in-frame clones, with some not included. The repertoire holds under 100,000 clones, with roughly 94% as singletons. Sequencing was performed on T cells isolated from PBMCs. Source of these receptors: a human donor in good health.

The chain joins TRBV5-4 to TRBJ2-5; tentatively, D is TRBD2 (6 bases). The CDR3 contains 14 residues. The germline V gene encodes CDR1 SGHNT and CDR2 YYREEE (reference sequence). Trimming took off 3 bases at V and 5 bases at J, with 14 bases between the two ends. DNA for the CDR3: TGTGCCAGCAGCTCTCCGGGAGCCGGGGAGACCCAGTACTTC. Protein: CASSSPGAGETQYF. Combining the CDR3 with reference TRBV5-4 and TRBJ2-5 gives the whole variable domain ETGVTQSPTHLIKTRGQQVTLRCSSQSGHNTVSWYQQALGQGPQFIFQYYREEENGRGNFPPRFSGLQFPNYSSELNVNALELDDSALYLCASSSPGAGETQYFGPGTRLLVL.

This clone was counted once. The J gene is TRBJ2-3, the V gene TRBV5-5, with 7 positions matching TRBD1. From germline, CDR1 is SGHKS and CDR2 YYEKEE (reference sequence). Unmatched junction bases numbered 8, after V lost 4 bases and J lost 6 bases. CDR3 length equals 14 residues. The DNA for the CDR3 is TGTGCCAGCAGCCCACAGGGGATGGCGGATACGCAGTATTTT. Translated, it gives CASSPQGMADTQYF.

The rearrangement uses TRBV28 and TRBJ1-2; the D is unclear. The CDR3 contains 12 residues. Trimming removed 3 bases at V and 4 bases at J, with 6 bases between. CDR1 is MDHEN, CDR2 SYDVKM, per germline. The CDR3 DNA sequence: TGTGCCAGCAGTTTCGGCGGCTATGGCTACACCTTC. Amino acid sequence: CASSFGGYGYTF.

In the case of this clone: Different DNA sequences within this sample yield the same CDR3. This chain connects TRBV18 to TRBJ1-1; D call uncertain. This CDR3 comprises 14 residues. The germline V gene encodes CDR1 KGHSH and CDR2 LQKENI. V lost 2 bases and J lost 1, with 8 bases in between. The CDR3 region is CASSPAGGNTEAFF. Written as DNA, the CDR3 is TGTGCCAGCTCACCAGCGGGAGGGAACACTGAAGCTTTCTTT.

This chain uses TRBV27 with TRBJ1-2; D is perhaps TRBD1 (6 bases). The CDR3 length is 13 residues. V lost 5 bases, J lost 5 bases, and 12 bases lay in between. The V gene's germline CDR1 is MNHEY and CDR2 SMNVEV (reference sequence). The CDR3 sequence is CASSPGTMYGYTF. CDR3 sequence (DNA): TGTGCCAGCAGTCCCGGGACAATGTATGGCTACACCTTC.

V usage is TRBV6-5 and J usage is TRBJ1-2, with a possible D match to TRBD1 (6 bases). Trimming cost V 6 bases and J 8 bases, with 16 bases left between them. Germline assignment: CDR1 MNHEY and CDR2 SVGAGI. The CDR3 loop spans 13 amino acids. The CDR3 DNA reads as TGTGCCAGCAGACAACAGGGACATGGAGGCTACACCTTC. It encodes CASRQQGHGGYTF.

This chain uses TRBV2 with TRBJ1-2; TRBD1 aligns across 8 bases. Germline values: CDR1 SNHLY, CDR2 FYNNEI. The junction had 4 bases not matched to a gene; V was cut back by 10 bases and J by 0 bases. This CDR3 has 13 amino acids. The CDR3 DNA sequence: TGTGCCAACGGACAGGGTGCTAACTATGGCTACACCTTC. Protein: CANGQGANYGYTF.